This T cell receptor beta chain was sequenced during a study of blood T cell repertoires in COVID-19. Study-wide context: Whether acute or convalescent, the COVID-19 samples came from the United States, Italy and Spain.

Profiling relied on immunoSEQ multiplex PCR, and the TCRdb table lists in-frame clones only, not all of them. This sample has a few hundred thousand clones, with approximately 90% found just once. This CDR3 is 16 amino acids long. Trimming at V came to 4 bases and at J to 2 bases, leaving 10 bases not matched to a gene. CDR1 SGDLS and CDR2 YYNGEE come from the germline V gene. Clinical histories supplied by participants themselves formed the basis of cohort assignment. This TCR derives from a human donor in a cohort exposed to, infected with or recovered from COVID-19 (not recorded which). The donor label of this sample is uncertain. The specimen sequenced was PBMCs or T cells enriched from blood (not recorded which). The chain carries TRBV9 and TRBJ2-3; 7 nucleotides agree with TRBD2. The chain's CDR3 is CASSTGGRLNTDTQYF. The CDR3 coding sequence is TGTGCCAGCAGCACCGGGGGGAGACTAAACACAGATACGCAGTATTTT.